In this sample, the clone carrying this T cell receptor (beta chain) turned up once. Its antigen remains unidentified. In germline, CDR1 is SGHAT, CDR2 FQNNGV. The CDR3 runs to 11 residues. V was clipped by 4 bases and J by 4 bases, with 5 bases between them. This sample is part of a study of T cell responses to AZD1222 COVID-19 vaccine. Study-wide findings and caveats: In all cases, repertoires were sampled only after the peak T cell response. Donors, mostly white British, included more females; clonal diversity was possibly underestimated.

Produced via immunoSEQ multiplex PCR; TCRdb's table is partial and in-frame only. The sample records 160,000 or so clones, 90% to 95% being singletons. The starting material was peripheral blood, obtained 28 days after the second AZD1222 dose. The V call is TRBV11-2, the J call TRBJ2-7; no firm D call. This sequence was found in an adult who received the AZD1222 COVID-19 vaccine. CDR3 coding DNA: TGTGCCAGCAGCTCGATATACGAGCAGTACTTC. Protein product: CASSSIYEQYF.